The clone carrying this TCR beta chain was picked up a small number of times. Its specificity is not known. From the reads, TCRdb called clonotypes with MiXCR, one entry per CDR3 protein. The sample holds approximately 74,000 distinct CDR3 sequences; 40% are singletons and the top ten take roughly 93%. This sample is drawn from a study of T cell repertoires in cytomegalovirus infection. The overall study: As its CMV epitopes, the study selected recently identified HLA-C-restricted and well-studied HLA-B-restricted targets. Indicated by public TCR beta signatures were CMV infection and matching HLA type. Overall study results and limits: The ex vivo response showed dominance by HLA-C-restricted CMV-specific TCR beta clonotypes.

This CDR3 has 12 residues. Germline V gives CDR1 SEHNR, CDR2 FQNEAQ (reference sequence). With V trimmed by 5 bases and J by 8 bases, 3 bases remained unmatched. The specimen comprised CD8+ T cells from cultured PBMCs, sampled from culture after CMV antigen stimulation. J is TRBJ2-4 and V is TRBV7-9; 7 bases match TRBD1. The source is a human donor in good health (CMV status not recorded). Some clones in this sample may be carry-over from other donors' samples. CDR3 protein: CASSAQGDIQYF. The DNA of the CDR3 is TGTGCCAGCAGCGCCCAGGGGGACATTCAGTACTTC. The whole variable domain, filled in from reference TRBV7-9 and TRBJ2-4, reads DTGVSQNPRHKITKRGQNVTFRCDPISEHNRLYWYRQTLGQGPEFLTYFQNEAQLEKSRLLSDRFSAERPKGSFSTLEIQRTEQGDSAMYLCASSAQGDIQYFGAGTRLSVL.